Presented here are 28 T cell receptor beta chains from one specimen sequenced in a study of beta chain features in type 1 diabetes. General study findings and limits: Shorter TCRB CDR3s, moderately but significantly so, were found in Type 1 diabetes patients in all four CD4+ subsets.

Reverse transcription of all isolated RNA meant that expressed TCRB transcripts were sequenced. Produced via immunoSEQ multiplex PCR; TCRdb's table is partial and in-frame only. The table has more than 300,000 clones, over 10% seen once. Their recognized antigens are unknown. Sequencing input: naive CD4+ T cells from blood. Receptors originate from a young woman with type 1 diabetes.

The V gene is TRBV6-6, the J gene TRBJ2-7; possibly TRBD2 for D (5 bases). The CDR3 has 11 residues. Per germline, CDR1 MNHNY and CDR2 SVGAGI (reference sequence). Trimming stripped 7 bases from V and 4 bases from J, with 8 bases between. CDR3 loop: CASTRDYEQYF. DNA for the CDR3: TGTGCCAGCACCCGGGATTACGAGCAGTACTTC.

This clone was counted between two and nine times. CDR3 nucleotides: TGCGCCAGCAGCTTGGTTCTCGGGACCGGGGAGCTGTTTTTT. Translation: CASSLVLGTGELFF. This sequence joins TRBV5-1 and TRBJ2-2; D ambiguous. The germline V and J ends were trimmed by 0 bases and 5 bases, with 8 bases remaining between them. Germline loops: CDR1 SGHRS, CDR2 YFSETQ. CDR3 length equals 14 residues.

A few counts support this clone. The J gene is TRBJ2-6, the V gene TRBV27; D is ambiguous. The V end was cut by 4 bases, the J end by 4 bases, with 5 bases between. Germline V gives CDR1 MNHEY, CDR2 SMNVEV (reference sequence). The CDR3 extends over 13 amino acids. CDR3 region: CASSSPGANVLTF. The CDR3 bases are TGTGCCAGCAGTTCTCCCGGGGCCAACGTCCTGACTTTC.

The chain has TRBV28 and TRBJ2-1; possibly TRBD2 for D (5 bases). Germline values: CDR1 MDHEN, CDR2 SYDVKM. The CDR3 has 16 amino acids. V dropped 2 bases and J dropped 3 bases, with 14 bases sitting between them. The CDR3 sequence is CASSLDPGRLYNEQFF. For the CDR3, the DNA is TGTGCCAGCAGTTTAGATCCGGGAAGGCTCTACAATGAGCAGTTCTTC.

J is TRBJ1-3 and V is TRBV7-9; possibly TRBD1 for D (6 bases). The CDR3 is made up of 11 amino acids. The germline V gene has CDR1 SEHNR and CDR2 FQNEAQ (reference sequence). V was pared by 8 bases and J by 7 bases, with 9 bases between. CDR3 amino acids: CASGQMNTIYF. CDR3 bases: TGTGCCAGCGGACAGATGAACACCATATATTTT.

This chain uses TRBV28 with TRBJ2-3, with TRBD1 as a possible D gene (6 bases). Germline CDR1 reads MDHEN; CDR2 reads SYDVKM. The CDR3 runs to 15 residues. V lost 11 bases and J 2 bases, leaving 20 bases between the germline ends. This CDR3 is CAVVPPRTVTDTQYF. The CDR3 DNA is TGTGCCGTCGTTCCTCCGCGGACAGTCACAGATACGCAGTATTTT.

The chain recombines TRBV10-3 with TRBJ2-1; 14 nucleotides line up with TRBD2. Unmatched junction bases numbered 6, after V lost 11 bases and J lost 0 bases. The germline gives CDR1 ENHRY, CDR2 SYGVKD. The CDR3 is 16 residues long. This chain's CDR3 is CALAGTSGSSYNEQFF. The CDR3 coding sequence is TGTGCCCTCGCCGGGACTAGCGGGAGCTCCTACAATGAGCAGTTCTTC.

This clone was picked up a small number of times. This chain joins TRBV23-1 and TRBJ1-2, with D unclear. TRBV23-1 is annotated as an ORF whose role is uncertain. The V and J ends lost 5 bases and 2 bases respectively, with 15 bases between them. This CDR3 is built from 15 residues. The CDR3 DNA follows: TGCGCCAGCAGTTTCCCGAAGCGGGTGAACTATGGCTACACCTTC. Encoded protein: CASSFPKRVNYGYTF.

CDR3 sequence reads: CASSGGGQSSYEQYF. For the CDR3, the DNA is TGTGCCAGCAGCGGAGGGGGACAGAGCTCCTACGAGCAGTACTTC. This rearrangement joins TRBV7-9 to TRBJ2-7; tentatively, D is TRBD1 (7 bases). V was trimmed by 5 bases and J by 0 bases, leaving 14 bases between them. The germline V gene encodes CDR1 SEHNR and CDR2 FQNEAQ (reference sequence). This CDR3 is 15 amino acids long.

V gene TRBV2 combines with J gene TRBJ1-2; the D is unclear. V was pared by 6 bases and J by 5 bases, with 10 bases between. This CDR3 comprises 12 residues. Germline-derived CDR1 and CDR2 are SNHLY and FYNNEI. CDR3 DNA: TGTGCCAGCAGCCGAGTACAGTATGGCTACACCTTC. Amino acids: CASSRVQYGYTF. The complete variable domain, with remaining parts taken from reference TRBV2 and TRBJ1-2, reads EPEVTQTPSHQVTQMGQEVILRCVPISNHLYFYWYRQILGQKVEFLVSFYNNEISEKSEIFDDQFSVERPDGSNFTLKIRSTKLEDSAMYFCASSRVQYGYTFGSGTRLTVV.

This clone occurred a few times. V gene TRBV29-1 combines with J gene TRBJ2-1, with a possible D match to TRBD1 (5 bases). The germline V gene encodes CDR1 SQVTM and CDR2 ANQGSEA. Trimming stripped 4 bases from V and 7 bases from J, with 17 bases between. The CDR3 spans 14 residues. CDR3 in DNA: TGCAGCGTTGGCCCCAACGCAGGGTTAAATGAGCAGTTCTTC. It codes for CSVGPNAGLNEQFF.

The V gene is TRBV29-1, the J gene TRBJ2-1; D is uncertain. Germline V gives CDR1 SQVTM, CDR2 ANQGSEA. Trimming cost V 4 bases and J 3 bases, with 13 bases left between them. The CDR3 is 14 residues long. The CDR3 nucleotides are TGCAGCGTTGGTTCTCCGTCGGGCTACAATGAGCAGTTCTTC. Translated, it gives CSVGSPSGYNEQFF.

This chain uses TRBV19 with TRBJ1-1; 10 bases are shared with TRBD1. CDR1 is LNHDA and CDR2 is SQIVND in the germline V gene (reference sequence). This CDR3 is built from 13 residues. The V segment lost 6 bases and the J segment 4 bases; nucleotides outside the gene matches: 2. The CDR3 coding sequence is TGTGCCAGTAGGACAGGGGGCCCCACTGAAGCTTTCTTT. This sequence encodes CASRTGGPTEAFF.

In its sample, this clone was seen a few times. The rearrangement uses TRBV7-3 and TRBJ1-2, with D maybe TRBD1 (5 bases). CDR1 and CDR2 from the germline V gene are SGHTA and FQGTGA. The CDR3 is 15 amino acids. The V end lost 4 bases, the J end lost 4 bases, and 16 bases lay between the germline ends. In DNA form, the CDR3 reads TGTGCCAGCAGCTCAGGACACCTCTTGTCCTATGGCTACACCTTC. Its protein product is CASSSGHLLSYGYTF.

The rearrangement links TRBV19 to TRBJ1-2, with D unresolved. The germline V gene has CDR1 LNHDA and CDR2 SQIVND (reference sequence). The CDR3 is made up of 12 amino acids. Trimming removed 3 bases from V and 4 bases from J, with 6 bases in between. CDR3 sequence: CASSIDTYGYTF. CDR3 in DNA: TGTGCCAGTAGTATCGACACCTATGGCTACACCTTC.

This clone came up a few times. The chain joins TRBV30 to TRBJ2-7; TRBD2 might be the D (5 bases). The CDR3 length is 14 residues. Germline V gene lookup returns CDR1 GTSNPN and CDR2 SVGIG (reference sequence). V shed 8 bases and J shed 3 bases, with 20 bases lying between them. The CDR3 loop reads CAGSSGGSSYEQYF. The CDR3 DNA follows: TGTGCCGGAAGTTCGGGCGGGTCTAGCTACGAGCAGTACTTC.

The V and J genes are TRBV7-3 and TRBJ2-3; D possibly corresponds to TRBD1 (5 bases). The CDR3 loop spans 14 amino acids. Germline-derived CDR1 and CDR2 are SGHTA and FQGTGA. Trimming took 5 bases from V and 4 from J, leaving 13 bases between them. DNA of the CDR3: TGTGCCAGCAGCCCCAGGGTCCTGGCAGATACGCAGTATTTT. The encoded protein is CASSPRVLADTQYF.

CDR3 sequence reads: CASSPVTGRNTGELFF. CDR3 nucleotides: TGTGCCAGCTCACCAGTGACGGGTCGGAACACCGGGGAGCTGTTTTTT. The chain combines TRBV18 with TRBJ2-2; no definite D call. This CDR3 has 16 residues. CDR1 and CDR2 (germline): KGHSH, LQKENI. The V end was cut by 2 bases, the J end by 1 base, with 11 bases between.

The CDR3 loop reads CASSSDGSYEQYF. In DNA, the CDR3 is TGTGCCAGCAGTTCCGACGGGTCCTACGAGCAGTACTTC. The chain is built from TRBV27 and TRBJ2-7, with D uncertain. V shed 4 bases and J shed 1 base, with 8 bases lying between them. This CDR3 has 13 residues. Germline assignment: CDR1 MNHEY and CDR2 SMNVEV (reference sequence).

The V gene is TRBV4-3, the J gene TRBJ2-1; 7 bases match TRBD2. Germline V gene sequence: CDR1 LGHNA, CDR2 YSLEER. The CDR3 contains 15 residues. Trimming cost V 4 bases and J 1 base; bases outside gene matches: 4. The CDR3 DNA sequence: TGCGCCAGCAGCCGGGAGGGCCTGTCCTACAATGAGCAGTTCTTC. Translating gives CASSREGLSYNEQFF.

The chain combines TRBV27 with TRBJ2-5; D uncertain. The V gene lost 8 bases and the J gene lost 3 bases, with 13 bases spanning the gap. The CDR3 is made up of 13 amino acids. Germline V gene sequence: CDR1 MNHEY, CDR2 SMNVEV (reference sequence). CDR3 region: CASQHLGEETQYF. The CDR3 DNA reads TGTGCCAGCCAACATCTAGGAGAAGAGACCCAGTACTTC.

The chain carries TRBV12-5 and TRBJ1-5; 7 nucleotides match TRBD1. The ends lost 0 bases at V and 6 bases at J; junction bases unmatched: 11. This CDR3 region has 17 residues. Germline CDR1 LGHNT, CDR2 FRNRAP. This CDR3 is CASGLVRRTGGSQPQHF. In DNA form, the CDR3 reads TGTGCTAGTGGTTTGGTACGCCGGACAGGAGGTAGTCAGCCCCAGCATTTT.

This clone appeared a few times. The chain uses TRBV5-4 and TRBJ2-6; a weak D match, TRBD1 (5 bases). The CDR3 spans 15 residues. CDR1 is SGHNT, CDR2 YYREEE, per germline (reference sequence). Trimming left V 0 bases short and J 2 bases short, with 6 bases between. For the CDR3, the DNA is TGTGCCAGCAGCTTGGTCAGGGCTGGGGCCAACGTCCTGACTTTC. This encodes CASSLVRAGANVLTF.

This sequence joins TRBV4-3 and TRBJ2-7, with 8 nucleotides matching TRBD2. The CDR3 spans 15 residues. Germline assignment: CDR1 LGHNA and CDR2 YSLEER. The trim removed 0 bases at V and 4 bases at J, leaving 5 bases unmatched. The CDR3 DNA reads TGCGCCAGCAGCCAAGAGGGCAGCGGGGGTTACGAGCAGTACTTC. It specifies CASSQEGSGGYEQYF.

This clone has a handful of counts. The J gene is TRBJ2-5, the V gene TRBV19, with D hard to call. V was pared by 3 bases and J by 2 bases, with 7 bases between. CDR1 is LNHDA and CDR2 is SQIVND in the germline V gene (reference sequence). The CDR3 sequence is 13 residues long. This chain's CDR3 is CASSMGRQETQYF. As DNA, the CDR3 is TGTGCCAGTAGTATGGGCAGACAAGAGACCCAGTACTTC. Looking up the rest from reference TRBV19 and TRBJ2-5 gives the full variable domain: DGGITQSPKYLFRKEGQNVTLSCEQNLNHDAMYWYRQDPGQGLRLIYYSQIVNDFQKGDIAEGYSVSREKKESFPLTVTSAQKNPTAFYLCASSMGRQETQYFGPGTRLLVL.

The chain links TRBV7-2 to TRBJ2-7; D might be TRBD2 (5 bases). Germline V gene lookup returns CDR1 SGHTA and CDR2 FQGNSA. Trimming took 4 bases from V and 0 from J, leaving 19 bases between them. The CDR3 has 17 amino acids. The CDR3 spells CASSWLPGSVSSYEQYF. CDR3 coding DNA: TGTGCCAGCAGCTGGCTCCCGGGGAGCGTCAGCTCCTACGAGCAGTACTTC.

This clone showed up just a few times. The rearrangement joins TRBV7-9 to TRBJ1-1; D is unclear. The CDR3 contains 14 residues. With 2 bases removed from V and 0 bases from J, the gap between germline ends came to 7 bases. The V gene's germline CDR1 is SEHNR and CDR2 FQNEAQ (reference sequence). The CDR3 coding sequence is TGTGCCAGCAGCTTAACAGCCATGAACACTGAAGCTTTCTTT. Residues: CASSLTAMNTEAFF.

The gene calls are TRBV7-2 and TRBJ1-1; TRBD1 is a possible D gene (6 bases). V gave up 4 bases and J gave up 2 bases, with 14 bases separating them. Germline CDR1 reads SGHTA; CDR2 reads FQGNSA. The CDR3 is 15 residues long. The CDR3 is CASSSTGTPNTEAFF. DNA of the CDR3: TGTGCCAGCAGCTCCACCGGGACACCCAACACTGAAGCTTTCTTT. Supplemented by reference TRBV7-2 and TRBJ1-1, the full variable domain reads GAGVSQSPSNKVTEKGKDVELRCDPISGHTALYWYRQSLGQGLEFLIYFQGNSAPDKSGLPSDRFSAERTGGSVSTLTIQRTQQEDSAVYLCASSSTGTPNTEAFFGQGTRLTVV.